These 17 T cell receptor beta chains originate from one sample sequenced in a study of T cells after yellow fever vaccination. TCRdb ran MiXCR on the 5' RACE reads and lists one entry per CDR3 protein. The sample yields a few hundred thousand distinct CDR3 sequences, about 4% seen once. Sample: PBMCs, taken 5 days after the yellow fever booster vaccination. The receptors derive from a man younger than 30 who received the YFV17D yellow fever vaccine.

This clonotype showed up many times. The rearrangement uses TRBV6-5 and TRBJ2-5; D is possibly TRBD1 (6 bases). Between the trimmed V and J ends, which lost 6 bases and 4 bases, there was a span of 18 bases. CDR1 is MNHEY, CDR2 SVGAGI, per germline. The CDR3 contains 15 residues. CDR3 sequence: CASRTSQGSLETQYF. The CDR3 DNA follows: TGTGCCAGCAGAACCTCACAGGGTAGTCTAGAGACCCAGTACTTC.

This clonotype was seen at least ten times. The CDR3 sequence: CASSERTGGDTQYF. As DNA, the CDR3 is TGTGCCAGCAGTGAAAGGACAGGAGGCGATACGCAGTATTTT. The chain links TRBV2 to TRBJ2-3, with 7 bases aligning to TRBD1. The germline V gene has CDR1 SNHLY and CDR2 FYNNEI. The ends lost 2 bases at V and 6 bases at J; junction bases unmatched: 5. The CDR3 contains 14 residues.

The chain has TRBV11-2 and TRBJ2-7; tentatively, D is TRBD2 (5 bases). CDR1 is SGHAT, CDR2 FQNNGV, per germline. The CDR3 consists of 16 residues. The V gene lost 5 bases and the J gene lost 0 bases, with 17 bases spanning the gap. CDR3 DNA sequence: TGTGCCAGCAGCGCCATCCGAGGGCGGAGCTCCTACGAGCAGTACTTC. This translates into CASSAIRGRSSYEQYF.

Many counts were recorded for this clonotype. CDR3 residues: CASSLYREENTGELFF. For the CDR3, the DNA is TGTGCCAGCAGCTTATACAGGGAGGAGAACACCGGGGAGCTGTTTTTT. The genes are TRBV7-9 and TRBJ2-2, with D perhaps TRBD1 or TRBD2 (6 bases each). V gave up 2 bases and J gave up 1 base, with 11 bases separating them. The CDR3 is made up of 16 amino acids. From germline, CDR1 is SEHNR and CDR2 FQNEAQ (reference sequence).

This clonotype was seen a few times. The gene calls are TRBV7-2 and TRBJ2-2, with 10 bases that match TRBD2. This CDR3 region has 15 residues. Germline V gene sequence: CDR1 SGHTA, CDR2 FQGNSA. Losses at the gene ends were 7 bases for V and 7 bases for J; bases not matched to a gene: 9. This chain's CDR3 is CASTPAGGLGGELFF. The CDR3 region has the DNA TGTGCCAGCACCCCAGCGGGGGGGCTTGGCGGGGAGCTGTTTTTT.

This clonotype was recorded many times. The V and J genes are TRBV20-1 and TRBJ2-7; maybe TRBD2 (6 bases). This CDR3 spans 15 amino acids. Germline CDR1 and CDR2: DFQATT and SNEGSKA (reference sequence). Trimming left V 0 bases short and J 5 bases short, with 17 bases between. The CDR3 region is CSARDGLGGSHEQYF. CDR3 in DNA: TGCAGTGCTAGAGATGGCCTGGGGGGAAGCCACGAGCAGTACTTC.

This clonotype has at least ten counts. The chain is built from TRBV7-3 and TRBJ2-2; no clear D gene. Per germline, CDR1 SGHTA and CDR2 FQGTGA. CDR3 length: 15 residues. V was clipped by 3 bases and J by 0 bases, with 8 bases between them. CDR3 region: CASSFATTNTGELFF. The DNA for the CDR3 is TGTGCCAGCAGCTTTGCCACCACGAACACCGGGGAGCTGTTTTTT.

This clonotype was counted at least ten times. The genes are TRBV6-2 or TRBV6-3 and TRBJ1-5, with D hard to call. V was trimmed by 4 bases and J by 8 bases, leaving 9 bases between them. CDR3 size: 12 residues. Germline V gives CDR1 MNHEY, CDR2 SVGEGT. In DNA, the CDR3 is TGTGCCAGCAGTTCCCGTTTAGAGCCCCAGCATTTT. This encodes CASSSRLEPQHF.

This clonotype appeared a few times. This rearrangement joins TRBV24-1 to TRBJ2-3, with a possible D match to TRBD2 (6 bases). Trimming left V 2 bases short and J 6 bases short, with 17 bases between. From germline, CDR1 is KGHDR and CDR2 SFDVKD. The CDR3 is made up of 16 amino acids. The CDR3 coding sequence is TGTGCCACCAGTGATTCTCGAGCGGGCAACCCGGATACGCAGTATTTT. Protein product: CATSDSRAGNPDTQYF.

This chain uses TRBV20-1 with TRBJ2-1; TRBD2 is a possible D gene (5 bases). Germline CDR1 DFQATT, CDR2 SNEGSKA (reference sequence). Trimming stripped 2 bases from V and 4 bases from J, with 9 bases between. This CDR3 comprises 13 residues. CDR3 residues: CSARTGGYNEQFF. CDR3 nucleotides: TGCAGTGCTAGAACCGGCGGGTACAATGAGCAGTTCTTC.

This clonotype came up many times. This chain links TRBV29-1 with TRBJ2-1; 7 positions match TRBD1. Germline V gene sequence: CDR1 SQVTM, CDR2 ANQGSEA. The V gene end was trimmed by 6 bases and the J gene end by 15 bases; junction bases not matched to a gene: 14. This CDR3 spans 12 amino acids. In DNA, the CDR3 is TGCAGCGTCTCCATCGACAGGGCGGCTACGTTCTTC. Its protein product is CSVSIDRAATFF.

There are many counts of this clonotype. V gene TRBV18 combines with J gene TRBJ1-1; 8 bases agree with TRBD1. Trimming at V came to 7 bases and at J to 11 bases, leaving 6 bases not matched to a gene. CDR1 is KGHSH and CDR2 is LQKENI in the germline V gene. The CDR3 extends over 11 amino acids. This CDR3 reads CASWTTGEAFF. CDR3 nucleotide sequence: TGTGCCAGCTGGACGACAGGGGAGGCTTTCTTT.

There are a few counts of this clonotype. The V and J genes are TRBV4-1 and TRBJ1-5, with D perhaps TRBD1 (5 bases). This CDR3 is 16 amino acids long. The V end lost 4 bases, the J end lost 0 bases, and 13 bases lay between the germline ends. CDR1 and CDR2 (germline): MGHRA, YSYEKL. For the CDR3, the DNA is TGCGCCAGCAGCCCGGCCGCGGGACTTAGCAATCAGCCCCAGCATTTT. Translated: CASSPAAGLSNQPQHF.

In this sample, this clonotype turned up many times. This sequence joins TRBV21-1 and TRBJ2-3; the table calls TRBD2, which could not be checked here. TRBV21-1 has pseudogene status. This CDR3 is 17 amino acids long. CDR3 sequence (DNA): TGTGCCAGCAGCCCCCGACTAGCGGGGGGGTCCACAGATACGCAGTATTTT. Translated, it gives CASSPRLAGGSTDTQYF.

This clonotype was observed many times. The rearrangement links TRBV4-1 to TRBJ1-5, with D unclear. The CDR3 sequence is 16 residues long. The V gene's germline CDR1 is MGHRA and CDR2 YSYEKL. Deletions cut 1 base from V and 2 bases from J, with 12 bases between. This chain's CDR3 is CASSQVPGPGNQPQHF. The CDR3 DNA is TGCGCCAGCAGCCAAGTCCCTGGACCAGGCAATCAGCCCCAGCATTTT.

The chain carries TRBV24-1 and TRBJ2-1; D possibly corresponds to TRBD1 (7 bases). V dropped 9 bases and J dropped 3 bases, with 14 bases sitting between them. This CDR3 comprises 14 residues. Germline lookup yields CDR1 KGHDR and CDR2 SFDVKD. DNA for the CDR3: TGTGCCACCGGCGCAGGGGGGCACTACAATGAGCAGTTCTTC. This translates into CATGAGGHYNEQFF.

This clonotype was recorded many times. The chain joins TRBV7-2 to TRBJ2-3; maybe TRBD2 (5 bases). This CDR3 region has 13 residues. CDR1 and CDR2 from the germline V gene are SGHTA and FQGNSA. The ends were cut back, 3 bases at V and 6 bases at J, with 10 bases in the middle. Written as DNA, the CDR3 is TGTGCCAGCAGCTTCCTCCCGGGGGATACGCAGTATTTT. The encoded protein is CASSFLPGDTQYF.